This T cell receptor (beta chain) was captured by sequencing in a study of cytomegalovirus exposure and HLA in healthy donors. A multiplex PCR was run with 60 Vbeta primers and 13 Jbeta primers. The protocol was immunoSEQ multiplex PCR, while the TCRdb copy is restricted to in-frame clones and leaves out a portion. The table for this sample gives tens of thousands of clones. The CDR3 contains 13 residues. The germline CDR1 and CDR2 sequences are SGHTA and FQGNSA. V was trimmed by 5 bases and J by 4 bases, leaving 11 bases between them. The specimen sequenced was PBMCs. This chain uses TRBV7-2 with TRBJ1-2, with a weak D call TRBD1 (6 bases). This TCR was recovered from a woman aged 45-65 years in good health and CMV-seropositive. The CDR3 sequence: CASSVRGTYGYTF. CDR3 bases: TGTGCCAGCAGCGTGAGGGGGACCTATGGCTACACCTTC. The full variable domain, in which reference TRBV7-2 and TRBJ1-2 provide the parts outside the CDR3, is GAGVSQSPSNKVTEKGKDVELRCDPISGHTALYWYRQSLGQGLEFLIYFQGNSAPDKSGLPSDRFSAERTGGSVSTLTIQRTQQEDSAVYLCASSVRGTYGYTFGSGTRLTVV.